One and the same sample provided the 9 T cell receptor beta chains below, sequenced in a study of blood T cell repertoires in COVID-19. Clones were read by immunoSEQ multiplex PCR, and TCRdb kept only the in-frame ones, dropping some. There are tens of thousands of clones in the sample; approximately 84% occur only once, and roughly 15% lies in the top ten. The sample consisted of peripheral blood. Receptors were obtained from a man between 50 and 59 years old with active or convalescent COVID-19.

The CDR3 here is CASRVGGNYNEQFF. The CDR3 nucleotides are TGTGCCAGCCGTGTTGGAGGGAACTACAATGAGCAGTTCTTC. The V gene is TRBV27, the J gene TRBJ2-1, with D possibly being TRBD2 (6 bases). From germline, CDR1 is MNHEY and CDR2 SMNVEV (reference sequence). V gave up 8 bases and J gave up 3 bases, with 14 bases separating them. The length of the CDR3 is 14 residues.

The chain uses TRBV5-6 and TRBJ1-6, with D possibly TRBD1 on 5 matching bases. Trimming pared 1 base from V and 7 bases from J, leaving 15 bases between. The CDR3 sequence is 16 residues long. CDR1 is SGHDT, CDR2 YYEEEE, per germline. The CDR3 region is CASSLTGTVGNSPLHF. CDR3 bases: TGTGCCAGCAGCTTGACAGGTACCGTTGGCAATTCACCCCTCCACTTT.

The count of this clone is one. The chain links TRBV13 to TRBJ2-6, with D tentatively TRBD2 (5 bases). CDR3 length equals 17 residues. Germline values: CDR1 PRHDT, CDR2 FYEKMQ (reference sequence). The V and J ends lost 3 bases and 0 bases respectively, with 12 bases between them. CDR3: CASSFGRGSSGANVLTF. The CDR3 bases are TGTGCCAGCAGCTTTGGTCGGGGAAGCTCTGGGGCCAACGTCCTGACTTTC.

This chain joins TRBV7-2 and TRBJ2-4, with D maybe TRBD1 (7 bases). V shed 5 bases and J shed 3 bases, with 17 bases lying between them. This CDR3 region has 16 residues. CDR1 and CDR2 from the germline V gene are SGHTA and FQGNSA. CDR3 sequence (DNA): TGTGCCAGCAGCCCAGGGGGGCTCGGAGGCAAAAACATTCAGTACTTC. This sequence encodes CASSPGGLGGKNIQYF.

This rearrangement joins TRBV12-5 to TRBJ1-4; D unclear. The CDR3 has 16 residues. CDR1 and CDR2 from the germline V gene are LGHNT and FRNRAP. Trimming removed 1 base from V and 0 bases from J, with 9 bases in between. The CDR3 spells CASGLGDTATNEKLFF. CDR3 nucleotide sequence: TGTGCTAGTGGTTTGGGAGACACTGCAACTAATGAAAAACTGTTTTTT.

The gene calls are TRBV7-6 and TRBJ1-1, with 10 bases that match TRBD1. V was clipped by 0 bases and J by 2 bases; unmatched bases: 12. This CDR3 is 19 amino acids long. Per the germline V gene, CDR1 is SGHVS and CDR2 is FNYEAQ. CDR3 nucleotides: TGTGCCAGCAGCTTAGCCTTTCCGGGACAGGGGAAGACCAACACTGAAGCTTTCTTT. Amino acid sequence: CASSLAFPGQGKTNTEAFF.

V usage is TRBV2 and J usage is TRBJ1-4; 7 bases align to TRBD1. This CDR3 region has 15 residues. The junction had 5 bases not matched to a gene; V was cut back by 5 bases and J by 2 bases. CDR1 and CDR2 (germline): SNHLY, FYNNEI. CDR3 sequence: CASSRQGSTNEKLFF. CDR3 bases: TGTGCCAGCAGTCGACAGGGTTCGACTAATGAAAAACTGTTTTTT.

This clone appeared a few times. This chain uses TRBV12-5 with TRBJ2-2; D might be TRBD1 (8 bases). Trimming left V 7 bases short and J 3 bases short, with 18 bases between. Germline lookup yields CDR1 LGHNT and CDR2 FRNRAP. The CDR3 loop spans 16 amino acids. The CDR3: CASAQKRDRHTGELFF. The CDR3 DNA follows: TGTGCTAGTGCCCAAAAGCGGGACAGGCACACCGGGGAGCTGTTTTTT. Complete variable domain (other parts from reference TRBV12-5 and TRBJ2-2): DARVTQTPRHKVTEMGQEVTMRCQPILGHNTVFWYRQTMMQGLELLAYFRNRAPLDDSGMPKDRFSAEMPDATLATLKIQPSEPRDSAVYFCASAQKRDRHTGELFFGEGSRLTVL.

This clone was observed a handful of times. The gene calls are TRBV9 and TRBJ2-2, with D possibly being TRBD2 (5 bases). Germline V gives CDR1 SGDLS, CDR2 YYNGEE. V was trimmed by 6 bases and J by 6 bases, leaving 15 bases between them. The CDR3 runs to 14 residues. As DNA, the CDR3 is TGTGCCAGCACCATAGGCGGGTCGTCCGGGGAGCTGTTTTTT. Amino acid sequence: CASTIGGSSGELFF.